This is a list of T cell receptor beta chains from one sample in a study of spatial heterogeneity in lung cancer. Each CDR3 protein gets one entry after TCRdb re-called the 5' RACE reads with MiXCR. The sample holds around 5,300 distinct CDR3 sequences, 12% seen once. This material consisted of lung tumor tissue, taken at surgery. These receptors all come from a male donor with early-stage non-small cell lung cancer. CDR3s leave out the opening cysteine and the closing phenylalanine or tryptophan. Each record gives: V gene, D gene, J gene, CDR3 protein. A D gene is named only where the DNA matches it firmly.

>TRBV10-1|-|TRBJ1-1
ASSERMNTEAF
>TRBV30|-|TRBJ2-3
AWSNGFSTDTQY
>TRBV5-1|TRBD2|TRBJ2-1
ASSPLLAGGPREQF
>TRBV20-1|-|TRBJ1-1
SARDLRALNSEAF
>TRBV7-6|-|TRBJ1-2
ASSPRPGLGLYYGYT
>TRBV5-1|TRBD1|TRBJ2-2
ASSTRQGNTGELF
>TRBV25-1|-|TRBJ1-5
ASQPAGTAQPQH
>TRBV6-5|TRBD1|TRBJ1-5
ASSSGGGQPQH
>TRBV5-1|TRBD2|TRBJ2-3
ASSLARLAGGLTDTQY
>TRBV7-2|-|TRBJ1-5
ASSLRPGGTQPQH
>TRBV6-2/TRBV6-3|-|TRBJ2-1
ASSPKIQQF
>TRBV4-2|-|TRBJ2-5
ASSQRGIGTQY
>TRBV13|-|TRBJ2-3
ASSSRDFPDTQY
>TRBV9|-|TRBJ2-5
ASSASGQTLQETQY
>TRBV12-3/TRBV12-4|TRBD1|TRBJ1-2
ASSLVGQGSGYT
>TRBV5-1|TRBD1|TRBJ2-7
ASSLGTGESYEQY
>TRBV14|TRBD1|TRBJ2-1
ASSPRGLGEQF
>TRBV6-6|TRBD1|TRBJ1-2
ASIFTGGSYGYT
>TRBV7-9|-|TRBJ2-3
ASSLAETGDTQY
>TRBV6-6|-|TRBJ1-6
ASSGGLDYNSPLH
>TRBV2|-|TRBJ1-4
ASRGLQLMKNCF
>TRBV2|TRBD2|TRBJ2-1
ASSELLAGGAEQF
>TRBV3-1|-|TRBJ2-5
ASSQAPLGQY
>TRBV4-2|-|TRBJ1-4
ASSLTRPIEKLF
>TRBV20-1|TRBD1|TRBJ2-3
SADRGVRDTQY
>TRBV9|-|TRBJ2-3
ASSVVGVDTQY
>TRBV4-2|-|TRBJ2-3
ASSQDGRSTDTQY
>TRBV28|TRBD2|TRBJ2-7
ASAPPGGAREQY
>TRBV11-3|TRBD2|TRBJ2-5
ASSLDTSGSGETQY
>TRBV5-4|-|TRBJ2-1
ASSPDHPTYNEQF
>TRBV6-5|TRBD2|TRBJ2-3
ASSLSGTGADTQY
>TRBV20-1|TRBD2|TRBJ2-3
SAPHSGRDADTQY
>TRBV20-1|-|TRBJ2-3
SATRGGDTQY
>TRBV19|-|TRBJ2-3
ASSPRGSGATDTQY
>TRBV30|TRBD1|TRBJ1-5
AWSIAWDSNQPQH
>TRBV5-8|-|TRBJ2-7
ASSLLGGVSYEQY
>TRBV7-2|TRBD2|TRBJ2-1
ASSPTSGYNEQF
>TRBV18|-|TRBJ1-6
ASSPGGDDSPLH
>TRBV29-1|TRBD2|TRBJ2-3
SVYGGYADTQY
>TRBV29-1|TRBD1|TRBJ1-1
SVEDALQGGQAF
>TRBV20-1|TRBD2|TRBJ2-1
SAQVGLAGVNEQF
>TRBV6-2/TRBV6-3|TRBD2|TRBJ2-7
ASTIHGGGVPAY
>TRBV13|-|TRBJ1-2
ASSSRAGIGYGYT
>TRBV28|-|TRBJ1-5
ASKAGSGQPQH
>TRBV5-1|-|TRBJ1-3
ASSSTFDTIY
>TRBV12-3/TRBV12-4|-|TRBJ2-7
ASSLALSDNGGLAYEQY
>TRBV10-3|-|TRBJ2-5
ATKGETQY
>TRBV6-1|TRBD2|TRBJ2-5
ASTQAGGSKTQY
>TRBV20-1|-|TRBJ1-2
SAPRDSRTSYGYT
>TRBV7-2|TRBD2|TRBJ2-1
ASSLARLAGASYNEQF